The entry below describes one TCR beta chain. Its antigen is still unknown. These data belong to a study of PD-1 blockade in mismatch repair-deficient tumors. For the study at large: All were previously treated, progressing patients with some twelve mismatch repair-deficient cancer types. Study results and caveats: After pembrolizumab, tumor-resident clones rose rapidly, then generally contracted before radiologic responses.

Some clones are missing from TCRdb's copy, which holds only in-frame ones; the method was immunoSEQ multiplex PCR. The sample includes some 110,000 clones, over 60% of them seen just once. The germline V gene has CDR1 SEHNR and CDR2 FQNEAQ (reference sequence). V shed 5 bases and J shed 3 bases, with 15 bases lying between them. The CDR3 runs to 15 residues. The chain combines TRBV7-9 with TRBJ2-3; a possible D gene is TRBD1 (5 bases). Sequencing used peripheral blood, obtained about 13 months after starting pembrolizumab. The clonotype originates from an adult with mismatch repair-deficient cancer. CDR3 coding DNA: TGTGCCAGCAGCCCAGGGTTTGATGGAACAGATACGCAGTATTTT. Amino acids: CASSPGFDGTDTQYF.